This TCR beta chain is drawn from a study of tumor-infiltrating lymphocytes in primary liver carcinoma. CDR1 and CDR2 (germline): SGHAT, FQNNGV. This CDR3 has 17 amino acids. J lost 0 bases, V lost 6 bases, and 10 bases had no gene match. Out of unsorted whole blood came the blood RNA, and germline DNA was extracted as well. A constant-region primer served to make TCR beta cDNA from about 0.5 ug total RNA. Three rounds of nested multiplex PCR with slightly modified ARM-PCR produced TCR beta libraries. Both of the initial two PCR rounds ran for about 9 cycles and employed TRBV1-TRBV30 forward primers alongside a C-beta reverse primer. TCRdb re-called the multiplex PCR reads through MiXCR, storing one row per CDR3 protein. Among approximately 340,000 distinct CDR3 sequences listed, 65% were seen once.

The chain joins TRBV11-2 to TRBJ2-2, with 7 bases matching TRBD2. Source material: peripheral blood. The receptor was isolated from a man aged 35 to 55 with primary liver carcinoma and hepatitis B virus infection. CDR3 residues: CASSLDSGWANTGELFF. The CDR3 region has the DNA TGTGCCAGCAGTCTAGATAGCGGGTGGGCGAACACCGGGGAGCTGTTTTTT.